Given below is one T cell receptor beta chain in context. Profiled with immunoSEQ multiplex PCR; TCRdb holds only in-frame clones, not every one. The table lists 100,000 to 150,000 clones, 70% to 90% of them singletons, with 40% in the top ten. Germline V gene data show CDR1 as SGHRS and CDR2 as YFSETQ. The CDR3 length is 14 residues. The J segment lost 3 bases and the V segment lost 5 bases, leaving 5 bases of the junction unmatched. The data were obtained in a study of control samples from healthy donors and cancer patients. The sample consisted of blood. This TCR was sampled from a man aged 50 to 60 in good health. The chain carries TRBV5-1 and TRBJ1-2, with 9 bases identical to TRBD1. The CDR3 loop reads CASSPDRGDYGYTF. The CDR3 coding sequence is TGCGCCAGCAGTCCGGACAGGGGAGACTATGGCTACACCTTC.